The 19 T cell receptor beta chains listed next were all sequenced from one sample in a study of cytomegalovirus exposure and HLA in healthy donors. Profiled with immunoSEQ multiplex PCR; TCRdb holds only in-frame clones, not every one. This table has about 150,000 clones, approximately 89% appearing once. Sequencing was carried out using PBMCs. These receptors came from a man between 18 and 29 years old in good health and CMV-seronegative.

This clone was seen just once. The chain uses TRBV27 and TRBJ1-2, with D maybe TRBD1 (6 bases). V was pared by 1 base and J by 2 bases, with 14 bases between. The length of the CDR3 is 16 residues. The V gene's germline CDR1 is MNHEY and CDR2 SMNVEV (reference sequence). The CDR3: CASSLLPTTGNYGYTF. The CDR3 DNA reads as TGTGCCAGCAGTTTATTACCCACGACAGGCAACTATGGCTACACCTTC.

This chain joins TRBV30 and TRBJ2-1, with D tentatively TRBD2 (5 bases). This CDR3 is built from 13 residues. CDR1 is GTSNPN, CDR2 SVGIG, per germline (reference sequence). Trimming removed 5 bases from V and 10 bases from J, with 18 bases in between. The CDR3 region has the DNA TGTGCCTGGGGTACGGGGTTGACGGGGGAGCAGTTCTTC. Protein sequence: CAWGTGLTGEQFF.

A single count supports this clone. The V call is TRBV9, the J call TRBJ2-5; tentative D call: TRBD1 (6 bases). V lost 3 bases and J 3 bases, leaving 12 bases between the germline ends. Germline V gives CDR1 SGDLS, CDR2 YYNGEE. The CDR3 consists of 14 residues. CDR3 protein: CASSGPGQKETQYF. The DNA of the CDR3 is TGTGCCAGCAGCGGACCTGGACAGAAAGAGACCCAGTACTTC.

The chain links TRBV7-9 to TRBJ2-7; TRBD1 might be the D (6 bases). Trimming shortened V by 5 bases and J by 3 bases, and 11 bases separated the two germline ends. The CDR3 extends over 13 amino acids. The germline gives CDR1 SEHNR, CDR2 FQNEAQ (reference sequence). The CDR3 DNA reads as TGTGCCAGCAGCGGAGACAGGATCTACGAGCAGTACGTC. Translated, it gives CASSGDRIYEQYV.

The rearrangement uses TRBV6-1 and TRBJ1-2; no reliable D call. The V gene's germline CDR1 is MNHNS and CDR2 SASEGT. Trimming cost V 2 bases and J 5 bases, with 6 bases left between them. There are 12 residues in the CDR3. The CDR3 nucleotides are TGTGCCAGCAGTGAACATTTTTATGGCTACACCTTC. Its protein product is CASSEHFYGYTF.

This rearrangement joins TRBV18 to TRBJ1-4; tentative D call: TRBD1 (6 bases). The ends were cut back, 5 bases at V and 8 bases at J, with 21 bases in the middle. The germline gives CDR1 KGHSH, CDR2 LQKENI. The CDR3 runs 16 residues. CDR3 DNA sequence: TGTGCCAGCTCATCTTATACAGGGCCTTCGAGCGAAAAACTGTTTTTT. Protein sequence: CASSSYTGPSSEKLFF.

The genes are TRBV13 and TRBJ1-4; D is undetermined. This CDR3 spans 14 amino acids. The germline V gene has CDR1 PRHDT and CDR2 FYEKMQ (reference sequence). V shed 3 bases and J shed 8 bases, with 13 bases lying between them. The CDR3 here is CASSFGSEREKLFF. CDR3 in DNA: TGTGCCAGCAGCTTCGGCAGTGAGCGAGAAAAACTGTTTTTT.

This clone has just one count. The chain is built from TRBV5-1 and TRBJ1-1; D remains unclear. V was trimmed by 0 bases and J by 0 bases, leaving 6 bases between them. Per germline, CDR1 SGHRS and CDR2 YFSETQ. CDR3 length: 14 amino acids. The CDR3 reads CASSLAAMNTEAFF. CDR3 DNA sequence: TGCGCCAGCAGCTTGGCCGCGATGAACACTGAAGCTTTCTTT.

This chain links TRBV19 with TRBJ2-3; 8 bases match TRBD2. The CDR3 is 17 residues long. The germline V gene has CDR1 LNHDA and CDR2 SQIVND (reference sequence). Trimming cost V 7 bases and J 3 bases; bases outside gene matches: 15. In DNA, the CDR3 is TGTGCCAGTACCCTCGGGAGGGGGGCCGGTGAGACAGATACGCAGTATTTT. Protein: CASTLGRGAGETDTQYF.

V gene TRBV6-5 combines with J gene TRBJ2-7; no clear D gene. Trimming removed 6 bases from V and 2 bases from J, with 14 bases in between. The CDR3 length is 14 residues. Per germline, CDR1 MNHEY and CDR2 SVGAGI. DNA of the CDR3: TGTGCCAGCAGGGAATGCACAGTGACCTACGAGCAGTACGTC. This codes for CASRECTVTYEQYV.

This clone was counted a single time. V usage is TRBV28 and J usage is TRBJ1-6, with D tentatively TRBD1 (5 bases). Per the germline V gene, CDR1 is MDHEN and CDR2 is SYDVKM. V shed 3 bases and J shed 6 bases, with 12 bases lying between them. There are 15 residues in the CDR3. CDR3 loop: CASSFLDSRNSPLHF. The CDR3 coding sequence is TGTGCCAGCAGTTTTCTCGACAGCCGTAATTCACCCCTCCACTTT.

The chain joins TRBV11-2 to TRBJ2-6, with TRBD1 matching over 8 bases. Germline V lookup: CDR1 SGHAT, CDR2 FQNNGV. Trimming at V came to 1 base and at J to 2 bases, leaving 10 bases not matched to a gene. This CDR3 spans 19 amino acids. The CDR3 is CASSLVSHLTGAGANVLTF. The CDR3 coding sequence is TGTGCCAGCAGCTTAGTTTCTCATCTGACAGGGGCTGGGGCCAACGTCCTGACTTTC.

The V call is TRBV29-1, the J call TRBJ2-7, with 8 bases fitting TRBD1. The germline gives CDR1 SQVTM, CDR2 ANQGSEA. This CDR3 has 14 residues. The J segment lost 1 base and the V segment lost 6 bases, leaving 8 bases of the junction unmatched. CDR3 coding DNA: TGCAGCGTGAAAGGGACAGGCGGGTCCTACGAGCAGTACTTC. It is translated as CSVKGTGGSYEQYF.

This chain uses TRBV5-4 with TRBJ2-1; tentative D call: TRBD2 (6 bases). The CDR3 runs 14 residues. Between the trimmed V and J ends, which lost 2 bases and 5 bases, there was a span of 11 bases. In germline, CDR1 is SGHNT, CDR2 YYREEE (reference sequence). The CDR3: CASSFGGKNNEQFF. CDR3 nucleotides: TGTGCCAGCAGCTTTGGGGGGAAGAACAATGAGCAGTTCTTC.

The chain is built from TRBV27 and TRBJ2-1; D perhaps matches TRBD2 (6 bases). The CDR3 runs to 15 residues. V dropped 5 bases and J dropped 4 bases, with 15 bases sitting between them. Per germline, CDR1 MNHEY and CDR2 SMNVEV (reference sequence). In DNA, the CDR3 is TGTGCCAGCAGTCCCTCCAGGCTAGCGTACAATGAGCAGTTCTTC. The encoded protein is CASSPSRLAYNEQFF.

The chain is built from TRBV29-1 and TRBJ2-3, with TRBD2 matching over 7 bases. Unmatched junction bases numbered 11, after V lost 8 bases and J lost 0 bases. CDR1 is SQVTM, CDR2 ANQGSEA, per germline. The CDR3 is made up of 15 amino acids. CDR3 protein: CSTQGTKKSTDTQYF. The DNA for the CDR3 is TGCAGCACCCAAGGGACTAAAAAAAGCACAGATACGCAGTATTTT.

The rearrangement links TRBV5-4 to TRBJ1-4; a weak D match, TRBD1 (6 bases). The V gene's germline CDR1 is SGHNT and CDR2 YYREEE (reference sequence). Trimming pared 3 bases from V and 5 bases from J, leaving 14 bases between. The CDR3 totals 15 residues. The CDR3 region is CASSYGTLKNEKLFF. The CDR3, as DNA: TGTGCCAGCAGCTATGGGACACTTAAGAATGAAAAACTGTTTTTT.

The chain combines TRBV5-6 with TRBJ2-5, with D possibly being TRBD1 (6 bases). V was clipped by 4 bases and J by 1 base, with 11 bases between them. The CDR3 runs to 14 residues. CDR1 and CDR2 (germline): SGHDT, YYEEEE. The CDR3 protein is CASSPGQLQETQYF. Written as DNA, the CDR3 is TGTGCCAGCAGCCCTGGACAGCTCCAAGAGACCCAGTACTTC. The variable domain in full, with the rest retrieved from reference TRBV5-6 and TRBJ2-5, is DAGVTQSPTHLIKTRGQQVTLRCSPKSGHDTVSWYQQALGQGPQFIFQYYEEEERQRGNFPDRFSGHQFPNYSSELNVNALLLGDSALYLCASSPGQLQETQYFGPGTRLLVL.

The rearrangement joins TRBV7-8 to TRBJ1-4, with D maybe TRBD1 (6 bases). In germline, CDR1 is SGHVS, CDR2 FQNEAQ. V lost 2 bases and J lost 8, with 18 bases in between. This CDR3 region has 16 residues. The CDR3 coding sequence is TGTGCCAGCAGCTTAAATCTTCCCAGGGGTAGAGAAAAACTGTTTTTT. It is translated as CASSLNLPRGREKLFF.